Included here is one TCR beta chain sequence, with context. Its antigen is unknown. Amplification used 60 Vbeta primers and 13 Jbeta primers. Profiled with immunoSEQ multiplex PCR; TCRdb holds only in-frame clones, not every one. The repertoire holds 170,000 or so clones, with 84% as singletons. This CDR3 contains 16 residues. With 4 bases removed from V and 0 bases from J, the gap between germline ends came to 13 bases. The germline CDR1 and CDR2 sequences are WSHSY and SAAADI. The entry originates in a study of cytomegalovirus exposure and HLA in healthy donors. Findings of the study overall: A link between a missense DCLRE1C variant and TCR beta V- and J-gene trimming emerged from a later analysis. Later on, analysis showed that most CMV-associated TCR beta chains appeared to be HLA-restricted.

The specimen sequenced was PBMCs. The sequence was collected from a boy aged 2 to 9 in good health and CMV-seronegative. This chain links TRBV10-2 with TRBJ1-3; a weak D match, TRBD1 (6 bases). In DNA, the CDR3 is TGCGCCAGCAGTGTTGCAGGGGCCATCTCTGGAAACACCATATATTTT. It specifies CASSVAGAISGNTIYF.